This TCR beta chain was captured in a study of blood T cell repertoires in COVID-19. For the study at large: PBMCs, B-cell-depleted T cells, or T cells were the source of the cDNA or gDNA that made up the material.

V was trimmed by 3 bases and J by 1 base, leaving 18 bases between them. CDR1 MNHNS and CDR2 SASEGT come from the germline V gene. This CDR3 has 17 residues. Only in-frame clones appear in the TCRdb table, and some are missing; sequencing was by immunoSEQ multiplex PCR. The table includes approximately 210,000 clones, 76% detected once. The sample was PBMCs or T cells enriched from blood (not recorded which). The rearrangement links TRBV6-1 to TRBJ1-1; no reliable D call. The source is a woman aged 45-59 years with acute COVID-19. CDR3 region: CASSEREWVYRNTEAFF. DNA of the CDR3: TGTGCCAGCAGTGAGAGAGAGTGGGTTTACAGGAACACTGAAGCTTTCTTT.